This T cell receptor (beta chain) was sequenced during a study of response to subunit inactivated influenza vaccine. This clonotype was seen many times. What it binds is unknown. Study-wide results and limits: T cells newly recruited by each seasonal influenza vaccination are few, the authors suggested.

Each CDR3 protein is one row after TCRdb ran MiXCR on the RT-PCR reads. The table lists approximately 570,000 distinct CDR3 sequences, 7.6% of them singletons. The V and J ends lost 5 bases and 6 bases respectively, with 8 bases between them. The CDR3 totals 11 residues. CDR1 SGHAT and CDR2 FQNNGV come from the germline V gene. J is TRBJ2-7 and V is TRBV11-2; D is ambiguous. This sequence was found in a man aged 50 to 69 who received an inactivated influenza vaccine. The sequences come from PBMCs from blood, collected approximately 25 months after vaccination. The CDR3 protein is CASSPTGEQYF. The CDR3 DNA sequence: TGTGCCAGCAGCCCAACGGGCGAGCAGTACTTC.